These 18 T cell receptor beta chains were all obtained from the same sample, sequenced in a study of blood T cell repertoires in COVID-19. Assay: immunoSEQ multiplex PCR; the TCRdb copy retains only in-frame clones and omits some. The table includes some 200,000 clones, less than 85% detected once. What was sequenced was peripheral blood. These receptors originate from a woman in her 70s with acute or convalescent COVID-19.

V usage is TRBV24-1 and J usage is TRBJ1-1, with a tentative D call TRBD1 (5 bases). CDR3 length: 12 amino acids. CDR1 and CDR2 (germline): KGHDR, SFDVKD. V was shortened by 9 bases and J by 3 bases, with 10 bases between the two germline ends. The CDR3 sequence is CATASGDTEAFF. Here the CDR3 DNA reads TGTGCCACCGCATCGGGGGACACTGAAGCTTTCTTT.

V and J are TRBV15 and TRBJ2-5; 11 nucleotides match TRBD1. The V gene end was trimmed by 0 bases and the J gene end by 9 bases; junction bases not matched to a gene: 9. Germline CDR1 is LNHNV and CDR2 is YYDKDF (reference sequence). The CDR3 runs to 16 residues. The CDR3 sequence is CATSRERTGGLIAQYF. The CDR3 region has the DNA TGTGCCACCAGCAGAGAAAGGACAGGGGGCTTAATAGCCCAGTACTTC.

This chain links TRBV10-3 with TRBJ2-5; 8 positions match TRBD2. The CDR3 is 16 residues long. After removal of 3 bases from V and 4 bases from J, the junction contained 10 bases not matched to a gene. Germline V gene data show CDR1 as ENHRY and CDR2 as SYGVKD. This CDR3 is CAISDGVAGKGETQYF. The DNA for the CDR3 is TGTGCCATCAGTGACGGGGTAGCGGGGAAGGGAGAGACCCAGTACTTC.

The J gene is TRBJ2-3, the V gene TRBV7-2; a weak D match, TRBD1 (5 bases). Germline V gives CDR1 SGHTA, CDR2 FQGNSA. The CDR3 has 14 amino acids. V was cut by 6 bases and J by 1 base, with 11 bases left in between. For the CDR3, the DNA is TGTGCCAGCAGTGTGGGGCTTGGCACAGATACGCAGTATTTT. This translates into CASSVGLGTDTQYF.

A single count supports this clone. CDR3 region: CASSSSNSGANVLTF. The CDR3 DNA reads as TGTGCCAGCAGCTCTAGCAACTCTGGGGCCAACGTCCTGACTTTC. The chain uses TRBV11-2 and TRBJ2-6; tentatively, D is TRBD2 (5 bases). Germline CDR1 SGHAT, CDR2 FQNNGV. V shed 4 bases and J shed 0 bases, with 7 bases lying between them. The CDR3 covers 15 residues.

The chain combines TRBV15 with TRBJ1-1, with D uncertain. CDR1 is LNHNV and CDR2 is YYDKDF in the germline V gene (reference sequence). The CDR3 contains 16 residues. V was pared by 1 base and J by 0 bases, with 12 bases between. The chain's CDR3 is CATSRVSGELNTEAFF. CDR3 nucleotides: TGTGCCACCAGCAGAGTAAGCGGGGAGCTGAACACTGAAGCTTTCTTT.

The rearrangement uses TRBV24-1 and TRBJ2-5; TRBD1 agrees at 8 bases. Germline CDR1 is KGHDR and CDR2 is SFDVKD. The length of the CDR3 is 16 residues. After removal of 3 bases from V and 2 bases from J, the junction contained 7 bases not matched to a gene. The chain's CDR3 is CATSDRTGTGQETQYF. The CDR3 region has the DNA TGTGCCACCAGTGATCGAACCGGGACAGGTCAAGAGACCCAGTACTTC.

The chain links TRBV6-2 or TRBV6-3 to TRBJ2-5, with a tentative D call TRBD1 (5 bases). The CDR3 runs to 16 residues. Germline V lookup: CDR1 MNHEY, CDR2 SVGEGT. Trimming stripped 2 bases from V and 1 base from J, with 14 bases between. For the CDR3, the DNA is TGTGCCAGCAGTTACCCCATAACAGGTTCCCAAGAGACCCAGTACTTC. It translates to CASSYPITGSQETQYF.

The rearrangement links TRBV14 to TRBJ2-5, with D hard to call. Per germline, CDR1 SGHDN and CDR2 FVKESK. With 4 bases removed from V and 5 bases from J, the gap between germline ends came to 5 bases. CDR3 length: 11 residues. CDR3 nucleotides: TGTGCCAGCAGCCTGAGGGAGACCCAGTACTTC. It encodes CASSLRETQYF.

The chain recombines TRBV3-1 (or the pseudogene TRBV3-2) with TRBJ2-3; tentative D call: TRBD1 (6 bases). V lost 4 bases and J 5 bases, leaving 13 bases between the germline ends. The CDR3 length is 14 residues. Germline V gene lookup returns CDR1 LGHDT and CDR2 YNNKEL (reference sequence). Here the CDR3 DNA reads TGTGCCAGCAGCCTTACAGGGAGTAAAGATACGCAGTATTTT. It is translated as CASSLTGSKDTQYF.

The gene calls are TRBV6-5 and TRBJ1-4; tentative D call: TRBD1 (5 bases). The CDR3 runs to 14 residues. Trimming left V 10 bases short and J 2 bases short, with 14 bases between. Germline CDR1 is MNHEY and CDR2 is SVGAGI. This CDR3 is CATGQGGTNEKLFF. The DNA for the CDR3 is TGTGCCACCGGGCAGGGTGGTACTAATGAAAAACTGTTTTTT.

This sequence joins TRBV18 and TRBJ2-2; D not resolved. The germline CDR1 and CDR2 sequences are KGHSH and LQKENI. With 3 bases removed from V and 5 bases from J, the gap between germline ends came to 7 bases. The CDR3 runs 13 residues. The CDR3 region has the DNA TGTGCCAGCTCACCTCCCACAACCGGGGAGCTGTTTTTT. Amino acid sequence: CASSPPTTGELFF.

The rearrangement links TRBV10-3 to TRBJ1-1; TRBD1 matches 9 bases. The trim removed 6 bases at V and 2 bases at J, leaving 7 bases unmatched. Germline values: CDR1 ENHRY, CDR2 SYGVKD. This CDR3 comprises 15 residues. CDR3 protein: CAIRDRDRVNTEAFF. The DNA for the CDR3 is TGTGCCATCAGGGACCGGGACAGGGTTAACACTGAAGCTTTCTTT.

The gene calls are TRBV18 and TRBJ2-3; TRBD2 aligns across 8 bases. V was clipped by 1 base and J by 1 base; unmatched bases: 7. Germline CDR1 KGHSH, CDR2 LQKENI. This CDR3 contains 17 residues. Here the CDR3 DNA reads TGTGCCAGCTCACCACTATATCTTAGCGGGGGCACAGATACGCAGTATTTT. This encodes CASSPLYLSGGTDTQYF.

The chain recombines TRBV5-1 with TRBJ2-2, with D perhaps TRBD2 (5 bases). CDR3 length: 19 residues. V lost 7 bases and J 4 bases, leaving 29 bases between the germline ends. CDR1 is SGHRS and CDR2 is YFSETQ in the germline V gene. This chain's CDR3 is CASSPSSNPLARTTGELFF. The CDR3 DNA reads as TGCGCCAGCTCCCCGAGCTCTAACCCTCTAGCACGGACCACCGGGGAGCTGTTTTTT.

The chain employs TRBV5-4 and TRBJ2-3, with 8 bases identical to TRBD2. J was trimmed by 6 bases and V by 4 bases; bases with no gene match: 10. Germline V gene lookup returns CDR1 SGHNT and CDR2 YYREEE (reference sequence). CDR3 size: 15 residues. DNA of the CDR3: TGTGCCAGCAGCCCCGGGGGGGGCCGGCCCGATACGCAGTATTTT. Translation: CASSPGGGRPDTQYF.

The chain combines TRBV30 with TRBJ2-2, with D tentatively TRBD2 (7 bases). V was shortened by 4 bases and J by 4 bases, with 13 bases between the two germline ends. The CDR3 is 14 amino acids. CDR1 GTSNPN and CDR2 SVGIG come from the germline V gene (reference sequence). CDR3 sequence reads: CAWKGGPSTGELFF. Written as DNA, the CDR3 is TGTGCCTGGAAGGGGGGGCCGAGCACCGGGGAGCTGTTTTTT.

The V gene is TRBV6-2 or TRBV6-3, the J gene TRBJ1-4; TRBD1 might be the D (6 bases). The CDR3 covers 15 residues. The V end was cut by 6 bases, the J end by 4 bases, with 15 bases between. Germline lookup yields CDR1 MNHEY and CDR2 SVGEGT. The CDR3 DNA sequence: TGTGCCAGCAGCAGGACAGCTTGGATTAATGAAAAACTGTTTTTT. Translation: CASSRTAWINEKLFF.